The 29 T cell receptor beta chains presented below share a single source sample, sequenced in a study of cytomegalovirus exposure and HLA in healthy donors. The PCR contained 60 Vbeta and 13 Jbeta primers. The protocol was immunoSEQ multiplex PCR, while the TCRdb copy is restricted to in-frame clones and leaves out a portion. The table shows some 63,000 clones, with 83% occurring only once. Sequenced sample: PBMCs. The receptors shown here come from a human donor in good health.

A remark on this clone: The junction shows a germline mismatch at one end, possibly a read error. The same CDR3 also results from other DNA sequences found in this sample. The chain joins TRBV28 to TRBJ2-1; 7 bases are shared with TRBD2. Germline lookup yields CDR1 MDHEN and CDR2 SYDVKM. The CDR3 is made up of 14 amino acids. The CDR3 nucleotides are TGTGCCAGCAGTCGGCTAGCGGACTACAATGAACAGTTCTTC. Residues: CASSRLADYNEQFF.

The chain joins TRBV19 to TRBJ1-1; TRBD1 is a possible D gene (6 bases). This CDR3 region has 14 residues. Germline V gene lookup returns CDR1 LNHDA and CDR2 SQIVND (reference sequence). Trimming took off 5 bases at V and 5 bases at J, with 15 bases between the two ends. The CDR3 sequence is CASSVGAVGTEAFF. The CDR3 region has the DNA TGTGCCAGTAGTGTGGGGGCGGTCGGGACTGAAGCTTTCTTT.

The chain carries TRBV4-3 and TRBJ2-2; D might be TRBD2 (5 bases). The germline gives CDR1 LGHNA, CDR2 YSLEER. V lost 0 bases to trimming and J lost 3 bases, with 17 bases between them. The CDR3 has 18 amino acids. The chain's CDR3 is CASSQERIRRLDTGELFF. CDR3 in DNA: TGCGCCAGCAGCCAAGAAAGGATCCGGAGGTTGGACACCGGGGAGCTGTTTTTT.

The chain's CDR3 is CASSILDAGEETQYF. The CDR3 DNA follows: TGCGCCAGCAGCATACTAGATGCAGGGGAAGAGACCCAGTACTTC. The chain carries TRBV5-1 and TRBJ2-5, with a tentative D call TRBD1 (6 bases). The CDR3 runs 15 residues. V lost 4 bases, J lost 3 bases, and 16 bases lay in between. Per germline, CDR1 SGHRS and CDR2 YFSETQ.

The CDR3 is CASSPHYTGELFF. The CDR3, as DNA: TGTGCCAGCAGTCCTCACTACACCGGGGAGCTGTTTTTT. This chain connects TRBV6-1 to TRBJ2-2; D uncertain. Trimming cost V 5 bases and J 3 bases, with 7 bases left between them. From germline, CDR1 is MNHNS and CDR2 SASEGT. The CDR3 loop spans 13 amino acids.

The rearrangement links TRBV4-2 to TRBJ2-1; tentative D call: TRBD2 (6 bases). Germline CDR1 reads LGHNA; CDR2 reads YNFKEQ. The CDR3 has 15 amino acids. V lost 0 bases and J lost 7, with 13 bases in between. The CDR3 DNA follows: TGTGCCAGCAGCCAAGAACTAGCAGCTGGGAATGAGCAGTTCTTC. Translated, it gives CASSQELAAGNEQFF.

The chain uses TRBV19 and TRBJ2-7; D might be TRBD2 (6 bases). Germline V CDR1 and CDR2: LNHDA, SQIVND (reference sequence). CDR3 length equals 15 residues. V gave up 4 bases and J gave up 5 bases, with 18 bases separating them. The CDR3: CASSNGGSEAHEQYF. CDR3 bases: TGTGCCAGTAGTAACGGAGGGTCGGAGGCCCACGAGCAGTACTTC.

The V and J genes are TRBV11-1 and TRBJ2-4; D is unclear. The CDR3 sequence is 16 residues long. V was shortened by 2 bases and J by 0 bases, with 11 bases between the two germline ends. Germline-derived CDR1 and CDR2 are SGHAT and FQDESV (reference sequence). The CDR3 bases are TGTGCCAGCAGCTTAAGTAGGAGTTTAGCCAAAAACATTCAGTACTTC. It specifies CASSLSRSLAKNIQYF. Variable domain in full (rest from reference TRBV11-1 and TRBJ2-4): EAEVAQSPRYKITEKSQAVAFWCDPISGHATLYWYRQILGQGPELLVQFQDESVVDDSQLPKDRFSAERLKGVDSTLKIQPAELGDSAMYLCASSLSRSLAKNIQYFGAGTRLSVL.

The chain has TRBV5-1 and TRBJ1-6; TRBD1 agrees at 9 bases. Germline CDR1 is SGHRS and CDR2 is YFSETQ. Trimming at V came to 0 bases and at J to 10 bases, leaving 8 bases not matched to a gene. The CDR3 has 16 amino acids. CDR3 protein: CASSLEGTGPRSPLHF. DNA for the CDR3: TGCGCCAGCAGCTTGGAGGGGACAGGGCCTCGATCACCCCTCCACTTT.

This rearrangement joins TRBV6-6 to TRBJ1-2, with D perhaps matching TRBD1 (5 bases). The CDR3 is 13 residues long. V lost 2 bases and J 6 bases, leaving 10 bases between the germline ends. The germline gives CDR1 MNHNY, CDR2 SVGAGI (reference sequence). CDR3 DNA: TGTGCCAGCAGTTACGGTCGGGGGAATGGCTACACCTTC. Translating gives CASSYGRGNGYTF.

To note about this clone: The junction does not match germline at one end; this may be a read error. V usage is TRBV7-9 and J usage is TRBJ2-2; 8 bases map to TRBD2. Germline CDR1 SEHNR, CDR2 FQNEAQ (reference sequence). CDR3 size: 16 residues. CDR3 in amino acids: CSSSRREREWTGELFF. The CDR3 coding sequence is TGTTCCAGCAGCCGGCGGGAGCGGGAGTGGACCGGGGAGCTGTTTTTT.

The chain uses TRBV4-3 and TRBJ1-1; D is unresolved. This CDR3 is 14 amino acids long. The germline CDR1 and CDR2 sequences are LGHNA and YSLEER. With 3 bases removed from V and 7 bases from J, the gap between germline ends came to 15 bases. The CDR3 nucleotides are TGCGCCAGCAGCCAGTCAGTCTTCGTAAGTGAAGCTTTCTTT. Translated, it gives CASSQSVFVSEAFF.

The chain combines TRBV7-2 with TRBJ2-2; the match to TRBD1 covers 7 bases. Germline V gene lookup returns CDR1 SGHTA and CDR2 FQGNSA. J lost 2 bases, V lost 6 bases, and 6 bases had no gene match. The CDR3 sequence is 15 residues long. The CDR3 is CASRRQGSNTGELFF. For the CDR3, the DNA is TGTGCCAGCAGACGACAGGGATCAAACACCGGGGAGCTGTTTTTT.

V gene TRBV4-2 combines with J gene TRBJ2-1; 12 positions agree with TRBD2. Germline CDR1 LGHNA, CDR2 YNFKEQ. V lost 4 bases to trimming and J lost 8 bases; unmatched junction nucleotides: 9. The CDR3 covers 16 residues. The CDR3 protein is CASSLKPSGRVDEQFF. In nucleotides, the CDR3 is TGTGCCAGCAGCCTGAAGCCTAGCGGGAGGGTGGATGAGCAGTTCTTC.

The chain employs TRBV4-2 and TRBJ2-4; the match to TRBD2 covers 9 bases. The CDR3 sequence is 16 residues long. J was trimmed by 5 bases and V by 4 bases; bases with no gene match: 9. Germline V gives CDR1 LGHNA, CDR2 YNFKEQ. Written as DNA, the CDR3 is TGTGCCAGCAGCCTAATATATAGCGGGGGAGAAAACATTCAGTACTTC. Translation: CASSLIYSGGENIQYF.

The rearrangement joins TRBV15 to TRBJ2-5; D perhaps matches TRBD2 (5 bases). Germline V gives CDR1 LNHNV, CDR2 YYDKDF (reference sequence). The CDR3 contains 15 residues. V lost 5 bases, J lost 5 bases, and 18 bases lay in between. This CDR3 is CATSPPEGSRETQYF. The CDR3 region has the DNA TGTGCCACCAGCCCCCCAGAGGGCTCAAGGGAGACCCAGTACTTC. The entire variable domain, with the rest obtained from reference TRBV15 and TRBJ2-5, is as follows: DAMVIQNPRYQVTQFGKPVTLSCSQTLNHNVMYWYQQKSSQAPKLLFHYYDKDFNNEADTPDNFQSRRPNTSFCFLDIRSPGLGDTAMYLCATSPPEGSRETQYFGPGTRLLVL.

The chain carries TRBV7-8 and TRBJ1-2; D uncertain. The germline CDR1 and CDR2 sequences are SGHVS and FQNEAQ. The CDR3 has 13 residues. V was shortened by 5 bases and J by 3 bases, with 10 bases between the two germline ends. The CDR3 sequence: CASSPRRYYGYTF. DNA of the CDR3: TGTGCCAGCAGCCCCCGGAGGTACTATGGCTACACCTTC.

The chain has TRBV7-2 and TRBJ2-3; maybe TRBD1 (6 bases). Germline CDR1 reads SGHTA; CDR2 reads FQGNSA. The CDR3 length is 13 residues. V shed 5 bases and J shed 1 base, with 7 bases lying between them. The CDR3 is CASSPGGTDTQYF. The CDR3 bases are TGTGCCAGCAGCCCAGGGGGCACAGATACGCAGTATTTT.

The rearrangement joins TRBV9 to TRBJ2-5, with 13 bases lining up with TRBD2. The V segment lost 3 bases and the J segment 4 bases; nucleotides outside the gene matches: 12. This CDR3 has 18 amino acids. Germline V CDR1 and CDR2: SGDLS, YYNGEE. CDR3 DNA sequence: TGTGCCAGCAGCGCTAGTCGGACTAGCGGGGGACGAGGAGAGACCCAGTACTTC. The encoded protein is CASSASRTSGGRGETQYF.

V is TRBV11-3 and J is TRBJ2-3; 9 bases fit TRBD2. The germline V gene has CDR1 SGHNT and CDR2 YENEEA. This CDR3 has 14 residues. The junction had 2 bases not matched to a gene; V was cut back by 4 bases and J by 3 bases. The CDR3 protein is CASSSGLATDTQYF. The CDR3 region has the DNA TGTGCCAGCAGCTCGGGACTAGCTACAGATACGCAGTATTTT.

The chain employs TRBV4-2 and TRBJ2-1; D is ambiguous. The CDR3 runs 13 residues. The germline V gene encodes CDR1 LGHNA and CDR2 YNFKEQ. V shed 0 bases and J shed 5 bases, with 5 bases lying between them. Here the CDR3 reads CASSQESNNEQFF. The CDR3, as DNA: TGTGCCAGCAGCCAAGAATCAAACAATGAGCAGTTCTTC.

This chain links TRBV6-1 with TRBJ1-2; the D gene is possibly TRBD1 (6 bases). This CDR3 has 16 residues. The ends were cut back, 3 bases at V and 2 bases at J, with 16 bases in the middle. Germline loops: CDR1 MNHNS, CDR2 SASEGT. The CDR3 is CASSDPLSTGNYGYTF. The CDR3 DNA sequence: TGTGCCAGCAGTGACCCCCTGTCGACAGGCAACTATGGCTACACCTTC.

The genes are TRBV5-1 and TRBJ2-7; D is possibly TRBD2 (7 bases). The CDR3 is 14 amino acids. The germline V gene has CDR1 SGHRS and CDR2 YFSETQ. Trimming cost V 7 bases and J 7 bases, with 21 bases left between them. The CDR3 DNA follows: TGCGCCAGCCGCCCCTGGGGGAGGGGGAGGGAGCAGTACTTC. Translation: CASRPWGRGREQYF. Full variable domain (remainder filled in from reference TRBV5-1 and TRBJ2-7): KAGVTQTPRYLIKTRGQQVTLSCSPISGHRSVSWYQQTPGQGLQFLFEYFSETQRNKGNFPGRFSGRQFSNSRSEMNVSTLELGDSALYLCASRPWGRGREQYFGPGTRLTVT.

The DNA for the CDR3 is TGTGCCAGCTCACCTTCGGTTGGCAATCAGCCCCAGCATTTT. Residues: CASSPSVGNQPQHF. The chain combines TRBV18 with TRBJ1-5; the D is unclear. Trimming removed 3 bases at V and 2 bases at J, with 8 bases between. From germline, CDR1 is KGHSH and CDR2 LQKENI. This CDR3 contains 14 residues.

This chain uses TRBV19 with TRBJ1-2, with D perhaps matching TRBD1 (5 bases). Trimming pared 7 bases from V and 7 bases from J, leaving 16 bases between. CDR3 length: 13 residues. CDR1 and CDR2 from the germline V gene are LNHDA and SQIVND (reference sequence). This CDR3 is CASKAPGPVGYTF. CDR3 DNA: TGTGCCAGTAAGGCTCCAGGGCCTGTTGGCTACACCTTC.

This clone has just a few counts. The chain uses TRBV7-2 and TRBJ2-5; 8 nucleotides line up with TRBD1. V shed 5 bases and J 3 bases; nucleotides not matched to a gene: 5. The CDR3 spans 14 residues. Per the germline V gene, CDR1 is SGHTA and CDR2 is FQGNSA. CDR3 sequence: CASSPWTGKETQYF. CDR3 nucleotides: TGTGCCAGCAGCCCGTGGACAGGGAAAGAGACCCAGTACTTC.

J is TRBJ2-3 and V is TRBV5-1, with 13 bases fitting TRBD2. Germline lookup yields CDR1 SGHRS and CDR2 YFSETQ. This CDR3 comprises 16 residues. V lost 1 base and J lost 5; bases outside the gene matches: 4. Here the CDR3 DNA reads TGCGCCAGCAGCTTGACTAGCGGGAGGGCGGGAGATACGCAGTATTTT. Amino acid sequence: CASSLTSGRAGDTQYF.

The chain joins TRBV6-1 to TRBJ1-3; weak D call: TRBD1 (5 bases). Deletions cut 4 bases from V and 0 bases from J, with 7 bases between. The CDR3 covers 14 residues. The germline gives CDR1 MNHNS, CDR2 SASEGT. The CDR3 nucleotides are TGTGCCAGCAGTGGACAGCTCTCTGGAAACACCATATATTTT. Encoded protein: CASSGQLSGNTIYF.

The rearrangement joins TRBV28 to TRBJ2-3; 12 bases align to TRBD2. With V trimmed by 4 bases and J by 7 bases, 3 bases remained unmatched. Per the germline V gene, CDR1 is MDHEN and CDR2 is SYDVKM. This CDR3 region has 14 residues. The CDR3 bases are TGTGCCAGCAGTTCAGGACTAGCGGGAAATACGCAGTATTTT. It is translated as CASSSGLAGNTQYF.